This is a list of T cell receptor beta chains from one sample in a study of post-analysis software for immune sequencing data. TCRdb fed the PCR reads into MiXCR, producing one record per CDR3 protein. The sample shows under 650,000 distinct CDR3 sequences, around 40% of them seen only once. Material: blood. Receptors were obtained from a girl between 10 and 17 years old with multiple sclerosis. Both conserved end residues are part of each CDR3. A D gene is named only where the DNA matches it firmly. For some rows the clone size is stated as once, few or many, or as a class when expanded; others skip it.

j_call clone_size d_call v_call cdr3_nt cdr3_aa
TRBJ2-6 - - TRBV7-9 TGTGCCAGCAGCCCCCACACTGGGGCCAACGTCCTGACTTTC CASSPHTGANVLTF
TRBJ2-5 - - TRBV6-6 TGTGCCAGCAGTTTCGCGTGGAGAACCCAAGAGACCCAGTACTTC CASSFAWRTQETQYF
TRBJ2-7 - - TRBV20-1 TGCAGTGCAAGGACTGAGACCTACGAGCAGTACTTC CSARTETYEQYF
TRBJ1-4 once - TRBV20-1 TGCAGTGCTAGGGTTGTTTCCCACGGGGATGAAAAACTGTTTTTT CSARVVSHGDEKLFF
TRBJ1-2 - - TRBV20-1 TGCAGTGCTAGAGATTTTGGCAGCCACCCAAACAACTATGGCTACACCTTC CSARDFGSHPNNYGYTF
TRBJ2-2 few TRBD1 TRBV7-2 TGTGCCAGCAGCAGACAGGGAGCGAACACCGGGGAGCTGTTTTTT CASSRQGANTGELFF
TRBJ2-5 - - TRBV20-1 TGCAGTGCTAGAGATCTAGGGGATAGGGCTGGGGAGACCCAGTACTTC CSARDLGDRAGETQYF
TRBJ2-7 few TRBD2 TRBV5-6 TGTGCCAGCAGCTCGGGACTAGTAAGTTTTCGGGGCGAGCAGTACTTC CASSSGLVSFRGEQYF
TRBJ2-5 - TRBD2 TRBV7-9 TGTGCCAGCAGCCTCCGACTGACGGGGGGAGAGACCCAGTACTTC CASSLRLTGGETQYF
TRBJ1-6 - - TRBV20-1 TGCAGTGCCCATCCTCGGGGACGTAACGATAATTCACCCCTCCACTTT CSAHPRGRNDNSPLHF
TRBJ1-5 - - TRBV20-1 TGCAGTGCTAGAGGCCGGGCCCCTGGGAGACAGCCCCAGCATTTT CSARGRAPGRQPQHF
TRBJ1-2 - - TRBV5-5 TGTGCCAGCAGCCCCAGTGACGGCAGTGGCTACACCTTC CASSPSDGSGYTF
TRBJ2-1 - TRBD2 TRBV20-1 TGCAGTGCGACTAGCGACTACAATGAGCAGTTCTTC CSATSDYNEQFF
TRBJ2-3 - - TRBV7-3 TGTGCCAGCAGCTTACGGGGACACGACACAGATACGCAGTATTTT CASSLRGHDTDTQYF
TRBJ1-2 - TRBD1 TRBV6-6 TGTGCCAGCAGTTACGGAACAGGGGCCTATGGCTACACCTTC CASSYGTGAYGYTF
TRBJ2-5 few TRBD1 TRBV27 TGTGCCAGCATTGGCCGGGACAGGGGAGGTGAGACCCAGTACTTC CASIGRDRGGETQYF
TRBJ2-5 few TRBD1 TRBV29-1 TGCAGCGCCAAAAAGACAGGGGGCGGCGAGACCCAGTACTTC CSAKKTGGGETQYF
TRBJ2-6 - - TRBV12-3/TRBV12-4 TGTGCCAGCAGTTTTTCTCGGGGCGGAGAATCTGGGGCCAACGTCCTGACTTTC CASSFSRGGESGANVLTF
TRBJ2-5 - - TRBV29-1 TGCAGCGTCGATACACGGGTGCGTGGGGAGACCCAGTACTTC CSVDTRVRGETQYF
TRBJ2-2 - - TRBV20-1 TGCAGTGCCCTACGGACGGACTTTGCCGGGGAGCTGTTTTTT CSALRTDFAGELFF
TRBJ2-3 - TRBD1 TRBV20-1 TGCAGTGCTAGAGAGAGGACAGGGGGCGCGAATACGCAGTATTTT CSARERTGGANTQYF
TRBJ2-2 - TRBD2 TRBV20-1 TGCAGTGCTAGGGCGGGGGAGGACGGGGAGCTGTTTTTT CSARAGEDGELFF
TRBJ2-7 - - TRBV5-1 TGCGCCAGCTGCCCCGGACAGACCTACGAGCAGTACTTC CASCPGQTYEQYF
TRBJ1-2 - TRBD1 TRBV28 TGTGCCAGCAGTTTACCAGGACAGGGGAACTACGGCTACACCTTC CASSLPGQGNYGYTF
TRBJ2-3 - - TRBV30 TGTGCCTGGAAAGCCCTAGCGACTAGCACAGATACGCAGTATTTT CAWKALATSTDTQYF
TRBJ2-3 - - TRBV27 TGTGCCAGCAGTTTATTCGGCCACGCAGATACGCAGTATTTT CASSLFGHADTQYF
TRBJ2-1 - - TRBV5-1 TGCGCCAGCAGCTTGGCTCATAGCCAGGGGAATGAGCAGTTCTTC CASSLAHSQGNEQFF
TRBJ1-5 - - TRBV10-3 TGTGCCATCGGGATGGGGACAAATCAGCCCCAGCATTTT CAIGMGTNQPQHF
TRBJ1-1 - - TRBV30 TGTGCCTGGCAAGACCTAAGGGGGGACACTGAAGCTTTCTTT CAWQDLRGDTEAFF
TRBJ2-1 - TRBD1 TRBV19 TGTGCCAGCTGGACAGGGGCCGGTAGGTTGCATGAGCAGTTCTTC CASWTGAGRLHEQFF
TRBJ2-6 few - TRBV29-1 TGCAGCGTTCTGGACCGGACGGGGGCCAACGTCCTGACTTTC CSVLDRTGANVLTF
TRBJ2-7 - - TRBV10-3 TGTGCCAACAAAGAACCCATCAAGGCAAGTGACTTC CANKEPIKASDF
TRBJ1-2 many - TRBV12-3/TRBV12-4 TGTGCCAGCAGTTTGACCGGGACCAACTATGGCTACACCTTC CASSLTGTNYGYTF
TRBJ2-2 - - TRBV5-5 TGTGCCAGCAGCTTGGAGGCAGGAGGGACCGGGGAGCTGTTTTTT CASSLEAGGTGELFF
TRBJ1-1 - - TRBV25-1 TGTGTCAGCAGTGAATTACGCGATTTCACTGAAGCTTTCTTT CVSSELRDFTEAFF
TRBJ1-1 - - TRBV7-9 TGTGCCAGCAGCCTCACCGGGGCGCGGGCTTTCTTT CASSLTGARAFF
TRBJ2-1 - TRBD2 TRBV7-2 TGTGCCAGCAGCTTAGATTTAGCGGGGAATCGGGCGGAGCAGTTCTTC CASSLDLAGNRAEQFF
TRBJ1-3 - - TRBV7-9 TGTGCCAGCACCCGGACACCCAGCTCTGGAAACACCATATATTTT CASTRTPSSGNTIYF
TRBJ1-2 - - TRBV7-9 TGTGCCAGCAGATTCTTCCGGGACCGCAAGGACTATGGCTACACCTTC CASRFFRDRKDYGYTF
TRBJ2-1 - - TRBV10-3 TGTGCCATCAGTGGCACGACTACTGGTGAGCAGTTCTTC CAISGTTTGEQFF
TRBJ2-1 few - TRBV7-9 TGTGCCAGCAGCTTAGCGTATCAGGGCGATGAGCAGTTCTTC CASSLAYQGDEQFF
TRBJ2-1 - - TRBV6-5 TGTGCCAGCACCCCAACGGGGGACTCCTACAATGAGCAGTTCTTC CASTPTGDSYNEQFF
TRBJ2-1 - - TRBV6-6 TGTGCCAGCAGCTCCCGAGCGGTCTACAATGAGCAGTTCTTC CASSSRAVYNEQFF
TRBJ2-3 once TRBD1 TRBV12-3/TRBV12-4 TGTGCCAGCAGCTACGTAGGGGCGACAGGGTCAGATGCGCAGTATTTT CASSYVGATGSDAQYF
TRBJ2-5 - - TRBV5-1 TGCGCCAGCAGCTCGCCCACCCGGGAGACCCAGTACTTC CASSSPTRETQYF
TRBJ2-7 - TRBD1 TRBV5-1 TGCGCCAGCAGCCGTGGACAGGGCGTCTACGAGCAGTACTTC CASSRGQGVYEQYF